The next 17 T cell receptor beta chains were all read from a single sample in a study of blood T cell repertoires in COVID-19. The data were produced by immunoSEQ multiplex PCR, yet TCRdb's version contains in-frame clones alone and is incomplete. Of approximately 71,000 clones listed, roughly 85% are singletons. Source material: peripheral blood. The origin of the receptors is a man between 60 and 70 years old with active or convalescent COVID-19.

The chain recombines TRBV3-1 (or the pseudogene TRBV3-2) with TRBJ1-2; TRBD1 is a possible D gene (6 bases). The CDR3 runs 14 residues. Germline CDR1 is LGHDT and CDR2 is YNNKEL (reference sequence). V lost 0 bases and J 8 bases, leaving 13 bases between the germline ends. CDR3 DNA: TGTGCCAGCAGCCAAGAGTCCAGGGGAAGGGGCTACACCTTC. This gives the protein CASSQESRGRGYTF.

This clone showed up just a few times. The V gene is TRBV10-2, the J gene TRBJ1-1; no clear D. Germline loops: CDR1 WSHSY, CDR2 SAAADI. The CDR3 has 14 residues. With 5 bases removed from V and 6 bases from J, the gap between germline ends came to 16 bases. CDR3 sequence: CASSSFRRGPEAFF. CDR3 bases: TGCGCCAGCAGTTCCTTTAGACGAGGGCCTGAAGCTTTCTTT.

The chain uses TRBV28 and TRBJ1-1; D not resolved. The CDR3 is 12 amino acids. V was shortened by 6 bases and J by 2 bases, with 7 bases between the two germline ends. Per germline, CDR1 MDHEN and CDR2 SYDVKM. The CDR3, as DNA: TGTGCCAGCAGGCTGGCTAACACTGAAGCTTTCTTT. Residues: CASRLANTEAFF.

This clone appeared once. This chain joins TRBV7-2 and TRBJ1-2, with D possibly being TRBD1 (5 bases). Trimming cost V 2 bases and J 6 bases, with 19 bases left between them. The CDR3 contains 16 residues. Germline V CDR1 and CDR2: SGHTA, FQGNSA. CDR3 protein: CASSLPGLLPSNGYTF. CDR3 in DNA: TGTGCCAGCAGCTTACCGGGACTTCTCCCCTCTAATGGCTACACCTTC.

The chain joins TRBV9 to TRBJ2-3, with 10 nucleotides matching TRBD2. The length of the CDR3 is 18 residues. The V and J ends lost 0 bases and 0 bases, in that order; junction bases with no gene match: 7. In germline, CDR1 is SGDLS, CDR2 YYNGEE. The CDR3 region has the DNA TGTGCCAGCAGCGTAGGTCGACTGGGACTAGCGAGCACAGATACGCAGTATTTT. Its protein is CASSVGRLGLASTDTQYF.

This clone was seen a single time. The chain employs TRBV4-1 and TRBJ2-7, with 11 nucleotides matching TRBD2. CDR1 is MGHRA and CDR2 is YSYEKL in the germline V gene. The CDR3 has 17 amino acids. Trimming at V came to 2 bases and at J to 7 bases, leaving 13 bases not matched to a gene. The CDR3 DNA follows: TGCGCCAGCAGCCAATGGCCTAGCGGGGGGAACTACAAGGAGCAGTACTTC. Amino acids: CASSQWPSGGNYKEQYF.

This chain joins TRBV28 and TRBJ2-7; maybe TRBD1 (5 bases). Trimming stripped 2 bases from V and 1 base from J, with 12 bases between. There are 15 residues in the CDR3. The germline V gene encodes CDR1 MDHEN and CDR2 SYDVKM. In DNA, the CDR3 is TGTGCCAGCAGTTTAGGGTCAGGGAAGTCCTACGAGCAGTACTTC. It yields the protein CASSLGSGKSYEQYF.

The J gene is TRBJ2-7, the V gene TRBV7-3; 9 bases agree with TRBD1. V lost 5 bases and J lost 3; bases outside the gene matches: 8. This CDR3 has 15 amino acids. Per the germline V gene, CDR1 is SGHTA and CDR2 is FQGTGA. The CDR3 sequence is CASSPTGTGIYEQYF. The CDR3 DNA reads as TGTGCCAGCAGCCCGACCGGGACAGGGATCTACGAGCAGTACTTC.

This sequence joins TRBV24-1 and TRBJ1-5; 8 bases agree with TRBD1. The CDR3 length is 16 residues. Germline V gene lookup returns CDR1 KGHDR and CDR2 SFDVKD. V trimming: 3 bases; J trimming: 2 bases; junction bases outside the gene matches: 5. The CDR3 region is CATSDPGQGGNQPQHF. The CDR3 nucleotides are TGTGCCACCAGTGATCCTGGACAGGGCGGCAATCAGCCCCAGCATTTT.

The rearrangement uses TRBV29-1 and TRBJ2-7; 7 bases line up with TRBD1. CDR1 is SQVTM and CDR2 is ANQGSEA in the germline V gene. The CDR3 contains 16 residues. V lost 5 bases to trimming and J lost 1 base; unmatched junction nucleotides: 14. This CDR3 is CSVSGTEENKSYEQYF. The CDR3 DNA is TGCAGCGTTTCGGGGACAGAAGAAAACAAATCCTACGAGCAGTACTTC.

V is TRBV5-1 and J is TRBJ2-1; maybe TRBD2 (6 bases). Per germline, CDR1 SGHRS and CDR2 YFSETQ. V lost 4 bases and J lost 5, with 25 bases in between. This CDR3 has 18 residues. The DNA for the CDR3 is TGCGCCAGCAGCCGGGGAGGTAGGGTTGAGGTTCGTAACAATGAGCAGTTCTTC. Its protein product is CASSRGGRVEVRNNEQFF. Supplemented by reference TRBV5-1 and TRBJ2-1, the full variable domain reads KAGVTQTPRYLIKTRGQQVTLSCSPISGHRSVSWYQQTPGQGLQFLFEYFSETQRNKGNFPGRFSGRQFSNSRSEMNVSTLELGDSALYLCASSRGGRVEVRNNEQFFGPGTRLTVL.

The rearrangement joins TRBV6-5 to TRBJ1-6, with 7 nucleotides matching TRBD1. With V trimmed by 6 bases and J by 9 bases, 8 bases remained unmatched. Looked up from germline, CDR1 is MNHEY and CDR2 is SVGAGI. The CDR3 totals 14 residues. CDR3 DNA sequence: TGTGCCAGCAGACTTGTAGGGGGCGGTTCACCCCTCCACTTT. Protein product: CASRLVGGGSPLHF.

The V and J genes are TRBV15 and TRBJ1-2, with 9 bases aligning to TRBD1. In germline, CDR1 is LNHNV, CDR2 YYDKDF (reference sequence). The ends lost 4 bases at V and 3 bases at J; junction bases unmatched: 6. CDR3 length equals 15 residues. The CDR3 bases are TGTGCCACCAGCATTGGACAGGGGAGGTACTATGGCTACACCTTC. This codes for CATSIGQGRYYGYTF.

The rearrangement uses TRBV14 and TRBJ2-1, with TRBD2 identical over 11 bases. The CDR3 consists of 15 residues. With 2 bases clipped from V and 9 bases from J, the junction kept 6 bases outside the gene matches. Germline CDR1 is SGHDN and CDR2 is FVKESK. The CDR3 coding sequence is TGTGCCAGCAGCCAACTTAGCGGGGGGGCTTTTGAGCAGTTCTTC. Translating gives CASSQLSGGAFEQFF.

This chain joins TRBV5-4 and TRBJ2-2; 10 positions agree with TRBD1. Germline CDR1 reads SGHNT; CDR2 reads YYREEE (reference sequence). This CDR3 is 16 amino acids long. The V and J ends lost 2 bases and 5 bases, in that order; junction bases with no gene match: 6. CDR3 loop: CASSFGDRGGTGELFF. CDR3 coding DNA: TGTGCCAGCAGCTTCGGGGACAGGGGCGGAACCGGGGAGCTGTTTTTT. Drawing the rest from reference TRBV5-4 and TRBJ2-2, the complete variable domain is ETGVTQSPTHLIKTRGQQVTLRCSSQSGHNTVSWYQQALGQGPQFIFQYYREEENGRGNFPPRFSGLQFPNYSSELNVNALELDDSALYLCASSFGDRGGTGELFFGEGSRLTVL.

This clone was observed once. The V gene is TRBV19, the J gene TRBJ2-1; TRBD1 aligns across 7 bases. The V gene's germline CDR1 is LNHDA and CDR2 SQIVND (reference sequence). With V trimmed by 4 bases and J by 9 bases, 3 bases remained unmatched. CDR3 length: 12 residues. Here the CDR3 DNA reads TGTGCCAGTAGTAGCAGACAGGGTGAGCAGTTCTTC. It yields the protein CASSSRQGEQFF. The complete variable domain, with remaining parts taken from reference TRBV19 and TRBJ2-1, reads DGGITQSPKYLFRKEGQNVTLSCEQNLNHDAMYWYRQDPGQGLRLIYYSQIVNDFQKGDIAEGYSVSREKKESFPLTVTSAQKNPTAFYLCASSSRQGEQFFGPGTRLTVL.

The CDR3 sequence is CASRPRGGPVGELFF. CDR3 sequence (DNA): TGTGCCAGCAGACCGCGCGGGGGGCCCGTCGGGGAGCTGTTTTTT. The chain has TRBV5-8 and TRBJ2-2, with TRBD2 matching over 8 bases. The germline V gene encodes CDR1 SGHTS and CDR2 YDEGEE. J lost 7 bases, V lost 5 bases, and 10 bases had no gene match. The CDR3 extends over 15 amino acids.